This TCR beta chain was sequenced during a study of blood T cell repertoires in COVID-19. Across the study: Some COVID-19 samples were acute and others convalescent; all came from the United States, Italy and Spain.

Germline CDR1 LNHNV, CDR2 YYDKDF (reference sequence). The CDR3 is 12 amino acids. As originally analysed: Estimates of nucleated cell counts were drawn from the amplification of reference gene primers. Assay used: immunoSEQ multiplex PCR; TCRdb lists only in-frame clones, some missing. V, J and clone size were drawn from that table, and D and trimming were deduced from the DNA. The sample has approximately 84,000 clones, around 90% seen once. As to this clone: A read error may account for a junction end that differs from germline.

The V call is TRBV15, the J call TRBJ1-2, with TRBD1 matching over 11 bases. The material sequenced was peripheral blood. This receptor was obtained from a human donor with active COVID-19. The donor label of this sample is uncertain. The CDR3 loop reads CATSGQGAFTSF. The DNA of the CDR3 is TGTGCCACCAGCGGACAGGGGGCTTTCACCAGTTTC. Filled out from reference TRBV15 and TRBJ1-2, the complete variable domain reads DAMVIQNPRYQVTQFGKPVTLSCSQTLNHNVMYWYQQKSSQAPKLLFHYYDKDFNNEADTPDNFQSRRPNTSFCFLDIRSPGLGDTAMYLCATSGQGAFTSFGSGTRLTVV.